This T cell receptor (beta chain) originates from a study of human CD8 memory T cell subsets. Construction of TCR beta libraries was accomplished by means of UMI-labeled 5' RACE. TCRdb reanalyzed the 5' RACE reads and collapses them to one entry per CDR3 protein, without DNA. This table holds 6,000 to 9,500 distinct CDR3 sequences. As regards this clonotype: Its target is not known.

Findings and caveats of the study: Although both stem-like subsets shared clonotypes with effector memory cells, the stem-like memory and precursor exhausted T cell repertoires overlapped only minimally with each other. Greater diversity was suggested by Chao1 estimates for stem-like memory T cells than for precursor exhausted T cells.

This CDR3 spans 16 amino acids. Germline V gene lookup returns CDR1 SGHVS and CDR2 FQNEAQ. TPEX cells were exhausted-like CCR7+ PD-1+ TIGIT+ early memory CD8+ T cells. The study used negative magnetic separation to enrich total CD8+ T cells. Total RNA was taken from some 160,000 sorted CD8+ T cells, in duplicate, per subset. This TCR derives from a human donor in good health. The V and J genes are TRBV7-8 and TRBJ2-3; TCRdb's D gene call, TRBD1, goes unchecked for lack of DNA. Material: CD8+ T cells from PBMCs. The CDR3 spells CASSPETGEGTDTQYF.